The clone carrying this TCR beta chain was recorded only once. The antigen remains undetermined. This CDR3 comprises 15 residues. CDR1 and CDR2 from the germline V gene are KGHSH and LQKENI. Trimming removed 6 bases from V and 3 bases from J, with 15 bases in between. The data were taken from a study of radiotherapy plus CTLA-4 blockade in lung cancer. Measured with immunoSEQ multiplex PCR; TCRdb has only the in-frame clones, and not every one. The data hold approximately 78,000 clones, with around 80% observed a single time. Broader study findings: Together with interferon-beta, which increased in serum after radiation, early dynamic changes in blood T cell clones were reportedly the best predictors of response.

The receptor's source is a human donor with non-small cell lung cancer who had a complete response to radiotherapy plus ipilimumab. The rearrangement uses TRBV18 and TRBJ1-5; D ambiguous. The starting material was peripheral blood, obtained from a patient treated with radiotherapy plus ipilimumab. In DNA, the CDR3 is TGTGCCAGCTCTATGGAACTTAACCTCAATCAGCCCCAGCATTTT. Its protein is CASSMELNLNQPQHF.